The TCR beta chain described here comes from a study of human T cells and chemical hapten exposure. TCRdb re-analysed the RACE reads in MiXCR, keeping a single row per CDR3 protein. The sample lists more than 85,000 distinct CDR3 sequences, roughly a tenth occurring once. This CDR3 is built from 13 residues. Trimming stripped 8 bases from V and 2 bases from J, with 10 bases between. The germline gives CDR1 MNHEY, CDR2 SVGEGT. Time point described: patch test 2, 6 weeks after DPC sensitization. Stated treatment: therapeutic diphenylcyclopropenone sensitization with weekly scalp DPC. The sequenced sample was whole blood, obtained in connection with sensitization to the hapten diphenylcyclopropenone (DPC). The TCR sequence derives from a woman aged 40 to 50 with alopecia areata. Some clones in this sample may be carry-over from other donors' samples. This chain uses TRBV6-2 or TRBV6-3 with TRBJ2-1; weak D call: TRBD2 (6 bases). CDR3 in amino acids: CASSRDPYNEQFF. The CDR3 bases are TGTGCCAGCTCGCGGGACCCCTACAATGAGCAGTTCTTC.